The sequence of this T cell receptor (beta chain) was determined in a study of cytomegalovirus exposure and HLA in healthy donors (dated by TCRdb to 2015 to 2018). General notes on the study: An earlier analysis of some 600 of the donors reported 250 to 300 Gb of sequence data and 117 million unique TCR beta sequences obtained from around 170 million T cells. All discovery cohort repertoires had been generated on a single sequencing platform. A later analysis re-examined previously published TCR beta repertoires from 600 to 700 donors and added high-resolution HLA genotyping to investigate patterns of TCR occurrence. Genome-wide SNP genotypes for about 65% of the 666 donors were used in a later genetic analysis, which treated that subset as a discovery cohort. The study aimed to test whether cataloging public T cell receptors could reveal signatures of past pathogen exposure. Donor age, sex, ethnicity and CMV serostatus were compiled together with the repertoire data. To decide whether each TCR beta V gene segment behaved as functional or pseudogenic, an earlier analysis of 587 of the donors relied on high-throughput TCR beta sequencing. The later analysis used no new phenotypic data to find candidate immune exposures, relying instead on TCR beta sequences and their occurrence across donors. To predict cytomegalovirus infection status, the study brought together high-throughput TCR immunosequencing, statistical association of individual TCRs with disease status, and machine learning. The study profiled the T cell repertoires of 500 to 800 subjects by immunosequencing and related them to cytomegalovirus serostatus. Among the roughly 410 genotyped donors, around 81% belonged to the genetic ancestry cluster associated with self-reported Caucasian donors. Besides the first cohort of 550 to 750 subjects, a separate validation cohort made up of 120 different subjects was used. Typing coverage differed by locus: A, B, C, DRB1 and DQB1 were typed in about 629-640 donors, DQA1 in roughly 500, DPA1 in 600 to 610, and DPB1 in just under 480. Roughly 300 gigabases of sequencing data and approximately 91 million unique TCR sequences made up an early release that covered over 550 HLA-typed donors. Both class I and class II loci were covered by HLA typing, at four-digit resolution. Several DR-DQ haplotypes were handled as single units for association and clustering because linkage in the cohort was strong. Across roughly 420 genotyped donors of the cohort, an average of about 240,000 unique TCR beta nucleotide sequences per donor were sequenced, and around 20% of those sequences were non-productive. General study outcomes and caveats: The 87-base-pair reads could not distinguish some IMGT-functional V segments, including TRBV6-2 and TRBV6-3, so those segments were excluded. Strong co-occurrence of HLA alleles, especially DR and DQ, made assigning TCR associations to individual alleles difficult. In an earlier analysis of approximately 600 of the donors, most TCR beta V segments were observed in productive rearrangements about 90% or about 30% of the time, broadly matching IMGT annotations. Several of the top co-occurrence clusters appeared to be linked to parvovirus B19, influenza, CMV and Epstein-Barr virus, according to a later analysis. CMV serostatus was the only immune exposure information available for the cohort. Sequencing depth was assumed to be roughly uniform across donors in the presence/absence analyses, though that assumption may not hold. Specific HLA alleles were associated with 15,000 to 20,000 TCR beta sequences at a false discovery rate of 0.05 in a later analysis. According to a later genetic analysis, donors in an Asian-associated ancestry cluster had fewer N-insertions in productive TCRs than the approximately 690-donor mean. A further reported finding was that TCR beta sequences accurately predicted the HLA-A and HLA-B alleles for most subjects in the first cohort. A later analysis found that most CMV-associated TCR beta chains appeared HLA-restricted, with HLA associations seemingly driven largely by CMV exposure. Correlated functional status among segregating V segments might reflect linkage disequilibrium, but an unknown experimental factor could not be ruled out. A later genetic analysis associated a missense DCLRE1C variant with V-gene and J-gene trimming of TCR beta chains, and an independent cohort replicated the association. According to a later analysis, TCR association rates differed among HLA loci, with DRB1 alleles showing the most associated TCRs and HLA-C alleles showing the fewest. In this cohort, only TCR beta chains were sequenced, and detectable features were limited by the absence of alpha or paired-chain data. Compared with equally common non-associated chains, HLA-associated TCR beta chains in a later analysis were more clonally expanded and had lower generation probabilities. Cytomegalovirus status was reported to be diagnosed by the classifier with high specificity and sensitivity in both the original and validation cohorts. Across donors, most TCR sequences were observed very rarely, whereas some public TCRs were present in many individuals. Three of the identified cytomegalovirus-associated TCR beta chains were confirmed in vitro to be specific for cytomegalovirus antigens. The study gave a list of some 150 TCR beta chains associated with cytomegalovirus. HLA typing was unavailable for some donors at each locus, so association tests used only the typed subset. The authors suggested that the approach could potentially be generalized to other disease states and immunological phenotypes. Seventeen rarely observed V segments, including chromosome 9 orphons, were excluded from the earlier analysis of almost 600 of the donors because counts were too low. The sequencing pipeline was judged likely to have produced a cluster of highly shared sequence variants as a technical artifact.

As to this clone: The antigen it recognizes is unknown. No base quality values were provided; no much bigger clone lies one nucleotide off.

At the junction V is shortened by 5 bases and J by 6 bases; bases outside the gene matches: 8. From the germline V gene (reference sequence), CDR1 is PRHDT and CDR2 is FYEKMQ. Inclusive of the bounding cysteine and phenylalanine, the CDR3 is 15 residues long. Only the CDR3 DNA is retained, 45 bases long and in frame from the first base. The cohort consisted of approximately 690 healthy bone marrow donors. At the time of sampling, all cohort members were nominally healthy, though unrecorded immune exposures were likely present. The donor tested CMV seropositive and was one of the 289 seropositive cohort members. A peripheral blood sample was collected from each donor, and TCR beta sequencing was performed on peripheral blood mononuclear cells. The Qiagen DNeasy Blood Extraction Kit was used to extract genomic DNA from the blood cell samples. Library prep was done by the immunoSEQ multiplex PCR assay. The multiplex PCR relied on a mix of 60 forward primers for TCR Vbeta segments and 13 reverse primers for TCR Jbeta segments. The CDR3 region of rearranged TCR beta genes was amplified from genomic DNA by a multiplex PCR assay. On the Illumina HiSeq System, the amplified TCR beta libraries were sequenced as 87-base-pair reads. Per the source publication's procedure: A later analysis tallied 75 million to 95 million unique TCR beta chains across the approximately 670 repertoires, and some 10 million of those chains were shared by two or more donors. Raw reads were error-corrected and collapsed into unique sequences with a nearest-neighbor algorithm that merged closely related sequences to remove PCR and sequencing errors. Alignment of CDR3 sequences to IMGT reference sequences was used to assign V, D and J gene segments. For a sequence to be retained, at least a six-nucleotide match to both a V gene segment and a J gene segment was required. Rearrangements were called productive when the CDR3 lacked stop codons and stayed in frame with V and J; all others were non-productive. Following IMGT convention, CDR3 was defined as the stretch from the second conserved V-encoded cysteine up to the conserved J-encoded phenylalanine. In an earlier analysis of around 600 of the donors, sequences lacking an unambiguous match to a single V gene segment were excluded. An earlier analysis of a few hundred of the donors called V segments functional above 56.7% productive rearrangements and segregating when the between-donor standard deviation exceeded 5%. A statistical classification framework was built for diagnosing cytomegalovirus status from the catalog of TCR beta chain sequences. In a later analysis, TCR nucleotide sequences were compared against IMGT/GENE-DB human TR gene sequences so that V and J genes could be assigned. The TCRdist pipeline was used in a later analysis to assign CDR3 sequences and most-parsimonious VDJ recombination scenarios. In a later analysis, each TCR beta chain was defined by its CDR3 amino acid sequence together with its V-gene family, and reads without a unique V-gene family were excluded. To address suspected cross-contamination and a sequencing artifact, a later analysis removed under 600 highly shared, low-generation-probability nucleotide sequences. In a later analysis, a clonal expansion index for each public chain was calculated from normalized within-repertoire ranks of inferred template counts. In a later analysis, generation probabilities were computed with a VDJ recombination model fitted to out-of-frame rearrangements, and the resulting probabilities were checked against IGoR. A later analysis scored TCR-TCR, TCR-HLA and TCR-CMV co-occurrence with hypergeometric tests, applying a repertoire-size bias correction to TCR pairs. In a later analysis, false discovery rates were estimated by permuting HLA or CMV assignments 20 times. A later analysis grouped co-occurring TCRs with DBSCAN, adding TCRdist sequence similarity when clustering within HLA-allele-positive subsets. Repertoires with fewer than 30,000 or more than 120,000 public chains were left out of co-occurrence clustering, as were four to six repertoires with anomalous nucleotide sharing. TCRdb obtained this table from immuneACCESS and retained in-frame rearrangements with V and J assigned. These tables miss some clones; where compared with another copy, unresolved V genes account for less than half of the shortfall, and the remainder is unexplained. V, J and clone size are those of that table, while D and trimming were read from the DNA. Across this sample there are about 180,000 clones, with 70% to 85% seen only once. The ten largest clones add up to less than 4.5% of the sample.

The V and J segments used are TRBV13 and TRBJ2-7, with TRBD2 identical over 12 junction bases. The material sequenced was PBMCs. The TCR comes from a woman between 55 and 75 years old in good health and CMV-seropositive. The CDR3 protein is CASSRRTSGAREQYF. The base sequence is TGTGCCAGCAGCCGCCGGACTAGCGGGGCTCGCGAGCAGTACTTC.